The present T cell receptor beta chain was sequenced within a study of T cells in Graves' hyperthyroidism and ophthalmopathy. The CDR3 covers 13 residues. V gave up 0 bases and J gave up 7 bases, with 12 bases separating them. The germline V gene has CDR1 DFQATT and CDR2 SNEGSKA (reference sequence). Diagnosis relied on clinical symptoms, serum thyroxine and TRAb, thyroid ultrasound and orbital computed tomography. PBMCs were sourced from about 10 ml fresh peripheral blood. Ten or more counts support this clonotype. The TCR beta CDR3 regions underwent amplification using RNA transcripts as the source. HTBI primers were the set used in a first-round RT-PCR of the TCR CDR3. TCRdb fed the multiplex PCR reads into MiXCR, producing one record per CDR3 protein. The sample lists 450,000 to 600,000 distinct CDR3 sequences, about 20% occurring once.

Sequenced sample: blood. This clonotype was sampled from a man between 35 and 55 years old with Graves' ophthalmopathy. The chain links TRBV20-1 to TRBJ1-2; D is unresolved. As DNA, the CDR3 is TGCAGTGCTAGAGATCTGGTTTCTATTGGCTACACCTTC. It specifies CSARDLVSIGYTF.